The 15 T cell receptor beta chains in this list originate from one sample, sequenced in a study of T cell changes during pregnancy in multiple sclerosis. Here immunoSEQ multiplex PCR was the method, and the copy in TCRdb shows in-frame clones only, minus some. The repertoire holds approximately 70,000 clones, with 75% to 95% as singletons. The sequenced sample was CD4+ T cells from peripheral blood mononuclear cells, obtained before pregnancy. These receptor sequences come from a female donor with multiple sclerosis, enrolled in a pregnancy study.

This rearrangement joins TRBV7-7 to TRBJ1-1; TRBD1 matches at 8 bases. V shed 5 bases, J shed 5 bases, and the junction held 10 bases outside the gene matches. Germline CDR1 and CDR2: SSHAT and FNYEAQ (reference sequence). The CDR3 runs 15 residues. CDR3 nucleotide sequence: TGTGCCAGCAGCCCCCTGACAGGGGCGGGGACTGAAGCTTTCTTT. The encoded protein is CASSPLTGAGTEAFF.

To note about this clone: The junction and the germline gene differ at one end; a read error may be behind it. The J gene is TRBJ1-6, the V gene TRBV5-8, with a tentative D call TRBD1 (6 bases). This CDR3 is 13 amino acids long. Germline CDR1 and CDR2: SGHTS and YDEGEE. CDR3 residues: CSSSLDSLSPLHF. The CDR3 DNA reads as TGTTCCAGCAGCTTGGACAGTTTGTCACCCCTCCACTTT.

The CDR3 nucleotides are TGTGCCAGCAGCCTGGGACAGGGTGGGGTATCCGGCTACACCTTC. Its protein product is CASSLGQGGVSGYTF. V is TRBV7-6 and J is TRBJ1-2, with 9 bases fitting TRBD1. This CDR3 spans 15 amino acids. Trimming cost V 5 bases and J 8 bases; bases outside gene matches: 12. In germline, CDR1 is SGHVS, CDR2 FNYEAQ.

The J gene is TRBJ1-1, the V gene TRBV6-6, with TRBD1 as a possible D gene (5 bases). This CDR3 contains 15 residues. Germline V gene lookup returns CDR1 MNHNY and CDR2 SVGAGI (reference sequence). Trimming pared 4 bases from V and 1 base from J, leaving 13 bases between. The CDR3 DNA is TGTGCCAGCAGTTCCCCGCAGGGCCCGAACACTGAAGCTTTCTTT. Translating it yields CASSSPQGPNTEAFF.

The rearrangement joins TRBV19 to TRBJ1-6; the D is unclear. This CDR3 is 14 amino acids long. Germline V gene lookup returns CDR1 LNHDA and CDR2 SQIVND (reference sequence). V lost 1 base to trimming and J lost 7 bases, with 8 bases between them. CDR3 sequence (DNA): TGTGCCAGTAGTATAGCGGGATCCAATTCACCCCTCCACTTT. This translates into CASSIAGSNSPLHF.

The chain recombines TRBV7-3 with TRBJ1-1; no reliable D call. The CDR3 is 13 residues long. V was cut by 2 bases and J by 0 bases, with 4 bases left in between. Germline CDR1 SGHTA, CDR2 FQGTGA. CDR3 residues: CASSLSVNTEAFF. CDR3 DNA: TGTGCCAGCAGCTTATCGGTGAACACTGAAGCTTTCTTT.

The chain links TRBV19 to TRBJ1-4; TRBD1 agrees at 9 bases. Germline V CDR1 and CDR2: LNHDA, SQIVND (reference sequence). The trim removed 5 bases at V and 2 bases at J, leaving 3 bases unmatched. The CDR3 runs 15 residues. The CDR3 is CASSLQGATNEKLFF. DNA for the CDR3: TGTGCCAGTAGTTTACAGGGGGCGACTAATGAAAAACTGTTTTTT.

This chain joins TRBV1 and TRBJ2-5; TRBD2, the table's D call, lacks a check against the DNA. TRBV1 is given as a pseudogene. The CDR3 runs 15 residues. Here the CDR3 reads CTSSGLAVYQETQYF. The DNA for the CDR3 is TGCACCAGCAGCGGACTAGCGGTTTACCAAGAGACCCAGTACTTC.

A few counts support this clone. CDR3 sequence (DNA): TGTGCCTTTACGACTTTCACTGAAGCTTTCTTT. Translation: CAFTTFTEAFF. The chain couples TRBV30 to TRBJ1-1; D ambiguous. The CDR3 spans 11 residues. Trimming shortened V by 7 bases and J by 4 bases, and 10 bases separated the two germline ends. The V gene's germline CDR1 is GTSNPN and CDR2 SVGIG (reference sequence).

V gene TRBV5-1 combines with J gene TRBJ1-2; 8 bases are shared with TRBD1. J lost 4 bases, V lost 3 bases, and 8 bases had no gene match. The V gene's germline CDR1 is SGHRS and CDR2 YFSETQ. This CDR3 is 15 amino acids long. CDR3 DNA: TGCGCCAGCAGCTCACTTCAAACAGGGGGCTATGGCTACACCTTC. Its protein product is CASSSLQTGGYGYTF. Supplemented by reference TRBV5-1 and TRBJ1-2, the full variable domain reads KAGVTQTPRYLIKTRGQQVTLSCSPISGHRSVSWYQQTPGQGLQFLFEYFSETQRNKGNFPGRFSGRQFSNSRSEMNVSTLELGDSALYLCASSSLQTGGYGYTFGSGTRLTVV.

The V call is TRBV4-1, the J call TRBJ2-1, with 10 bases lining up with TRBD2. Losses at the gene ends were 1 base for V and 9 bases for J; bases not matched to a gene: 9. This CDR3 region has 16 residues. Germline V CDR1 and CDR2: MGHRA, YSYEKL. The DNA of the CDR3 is TGCGCCAGCAGCCAAGTTCAGCGGGGGGGCCGGGGTGAGCAGTTCTTC. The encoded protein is CASSQVQRGGRGEQFF.

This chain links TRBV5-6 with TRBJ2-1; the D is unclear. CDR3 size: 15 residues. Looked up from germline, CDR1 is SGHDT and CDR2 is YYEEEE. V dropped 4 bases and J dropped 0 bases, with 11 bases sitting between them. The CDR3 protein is CASSPGFSSYNEQFF. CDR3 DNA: TGTGCCAGCAGCCCCGGGTTCAGCTCCTACAATGAGCAGTTCTTC.

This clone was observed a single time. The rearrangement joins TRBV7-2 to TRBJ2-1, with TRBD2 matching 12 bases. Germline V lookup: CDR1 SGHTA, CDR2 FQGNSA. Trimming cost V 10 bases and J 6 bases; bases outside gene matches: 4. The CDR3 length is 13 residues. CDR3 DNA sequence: TGTGCCACCTGGACTAGCGGGGCCAATGAGCAGTTCTTC. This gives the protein CATWTSGANEQFF.

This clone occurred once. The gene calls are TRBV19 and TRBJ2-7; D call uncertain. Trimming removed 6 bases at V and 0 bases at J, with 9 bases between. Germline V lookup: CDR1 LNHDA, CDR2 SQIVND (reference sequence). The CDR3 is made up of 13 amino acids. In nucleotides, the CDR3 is TGTGCCAGTAGCCCAGAATACTCCTACGAGCAGTACTTC. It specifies CASSPEYSYEQYF.

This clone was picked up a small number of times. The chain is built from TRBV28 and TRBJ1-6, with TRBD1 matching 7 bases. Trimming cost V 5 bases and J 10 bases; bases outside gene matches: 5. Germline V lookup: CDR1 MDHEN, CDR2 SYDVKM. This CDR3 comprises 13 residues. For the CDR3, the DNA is TGTGCCAGCAGTATCAGGGGGACCTCACCCCTCCACTTT. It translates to CASSIRGTSPLHF. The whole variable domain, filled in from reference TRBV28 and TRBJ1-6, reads DVKVTQSSRYLVKRTGEKVFLECVQDMDHENMFWYRQDPGLGLRLIYFSYDVKMKEKGDIPEGYSVSREKKERFSLILESASTNQTSMYLCASSIRGTSPLHFGNGTRLTVT.